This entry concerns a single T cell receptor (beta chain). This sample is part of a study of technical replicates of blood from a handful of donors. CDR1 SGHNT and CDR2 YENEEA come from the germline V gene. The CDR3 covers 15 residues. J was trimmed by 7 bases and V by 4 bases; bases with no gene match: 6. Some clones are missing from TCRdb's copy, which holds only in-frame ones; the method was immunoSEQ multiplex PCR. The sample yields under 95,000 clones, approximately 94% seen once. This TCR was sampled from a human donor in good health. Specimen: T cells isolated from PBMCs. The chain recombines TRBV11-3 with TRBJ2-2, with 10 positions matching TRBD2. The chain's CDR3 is CASSWSGRAGGELFF. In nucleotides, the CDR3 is TGTGCCAGCAGCTGGAGCGGGAGGGCGGGCGGGGAGCTGTTTTTT.